This note documents a single T cell receptor (beta chain) sequence. Some clones are missing from TCRdb's copy, which holds only in-frame ones; the method was immunoSEQ multiplex PCR. The data show roughly 68,000 clones, with about 92% seen just once and around 0.47% held by the top ten. This record belongs to a study of blood T cell repertoires in COVID-19. The CDR3 totals 17 residues. Germline values: CDR1 LGHNA, CDR2 YNFKEQ. V lost 1 base and J lost 5; bases outside the gene matches: 11. This TCR derives from a man in his fifties with COVID-19, enrolled during active disease. The material sequenced was peripheral blood. V usage is TRBV4-2 and J usage is TRBJ2-5; TRBD2 aligns across 9 bases. CDR3: CASSQGLAGTVRETQYF. In DNA, the CDR3 is TGTGCCAGCAGCCAAGGTCTAGCGGGAACCGTGCGGGAGACCCAGTACTTC.